This TCR beta chain came from a study of cytomegalovirus exposure and HLA in healthy donors. Both 60 Vbeta primers and 13 Jbeta primers went into the PCR. Original processing notes: The authors later counted about 80 million unique TCR beta chains, roughly 10 million of them shared. Generated by immunoSEQ multiplex PCR, the TCRdb table keeps only in-frame clones and is missing some. The DNA was the basis for D and trimming; V, J and clone size are from that table. The table has tens of thousands of clones, nearly 80% seen once; the top ten hold about 3%. CDR3 length: 15 amino acids. V was clipped by 4 bases and J by 4 bases; unmatched bases: 6. Germline V CDR1 and CDR2: SGHDN, FVKESK. In this sample, this clone turned up once.

The receptor comes from a woman in her 40s in good health and CMV-seronegative. This chain uses TRBV14 with TRBJ2-7, with 11 nucleotides matching TRBD1. Sequencing was carried out using PBMCs. CDR3 DNA sequence: TGTGCCAGCAGCCGACCGGACAGGGGGCTGTACGAGCAGTACTTC. This codes for CASSRPDRGLYEQYF.